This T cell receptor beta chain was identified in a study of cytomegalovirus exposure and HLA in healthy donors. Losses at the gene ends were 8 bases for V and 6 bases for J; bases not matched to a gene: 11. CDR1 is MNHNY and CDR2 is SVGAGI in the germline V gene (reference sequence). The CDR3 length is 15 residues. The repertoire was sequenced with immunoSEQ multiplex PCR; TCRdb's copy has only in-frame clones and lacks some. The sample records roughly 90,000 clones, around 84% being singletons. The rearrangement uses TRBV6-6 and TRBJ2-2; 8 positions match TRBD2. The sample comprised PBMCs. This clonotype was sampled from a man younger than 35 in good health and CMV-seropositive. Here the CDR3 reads CASSRESGRPGELFF. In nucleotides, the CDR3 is TGTGCCAGCTCCCGCGAGAGCGGGAGACCCGGGGAGCTGTTTTTT.